This TCR beta chain was profiled in a study of low-dose radiotherapy and immunotherapy resistance in tumors. Across the study: With fractions of 0.5 Gy given every 2 weeks, Cohort 1 accumulated a total of 6.5 Gy.

This clonotype showed up many times. Sample time point: before trial treatment. Eligible patients had advanced solid tumors lacking tumor-infiltrating lymphocytes. The germline V gene encodes CDR1 SEHNR and CDR2 FQNEAQ (reference sequence). CDR3 length: 14 residues. V was shortened by 6 bases and J by 0 bases, with 9 bases between the two germline ends. cDNA synthesis used a TRAV/TRBV-specific primer set for both chains. Over 20 PCR cycles, TCRs were amplified from a constant-region primer and V-primer adapter. TCRdb analysed the reads with MiXCR anew, one entry per CDR3 protein. The sample comprises around 83,000 distinct CDR3 sequences, approximately 20% of which are singletons, and over 4.5% rests with the top ten.

The TCR sequence derives from a male donor with prostate cancer. This sample comprised PBMCs, obtained before treatment. The chain couples TRBV7-9 to TRBJ1-3; unclear D gene. This chain's CDR3 is CASRAVNSGNTIYF. DNA for the CDR3: TGTGCCAGCAGAGCTGTTAACTCTGGAAACACCATATATTTT.